The entry that follows covers one T cell receptor (beta chain) sequence. The sample originates from a study of blood T cell repertoires in COVID-19. Original methodology: Using reference gene primer amplification, nucleated cell counts were estimated. The data were produced by immunoSEQ multiplex PCR, yet TCRdb's version contains in-frame clones alone and is incomplete. V, J and clone size derive from that table, while D and trimming were established from the DNA sequence. The sample shows tens of thousands of clones, around 88% of them seen only once. Trimming took 0 bases from V and 0 from J, leaving 9 bases between them. The germline gives CDR1 LNHNV, CDR2 YYDKDF (reference sequence). This CDR3 region has 16 residues.

The sequenced sample consisted of peripheral blood. This clonotype originated in a woman in her 70s with acute or convalescent COVID-19. The chain recombines TRBV15 with TRBJ1-5, with unresolved D. The CDR3 spells CATSREGGYSNQPQHF. CDR3 coding DNA: TGTGCCACCAGCAGAGAGGGAGGCTATAGCAATCAGCCCCAGCATTTT.